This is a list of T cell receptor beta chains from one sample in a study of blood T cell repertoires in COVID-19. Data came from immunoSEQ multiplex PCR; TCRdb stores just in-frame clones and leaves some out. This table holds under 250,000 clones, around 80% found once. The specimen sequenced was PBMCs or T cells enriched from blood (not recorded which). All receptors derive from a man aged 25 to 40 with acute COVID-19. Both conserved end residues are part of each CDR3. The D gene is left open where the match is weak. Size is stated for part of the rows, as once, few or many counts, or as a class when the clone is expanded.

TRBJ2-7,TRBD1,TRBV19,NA,TGTGCCAGTAGTCGTCTAAGTCGACAGGGGACATCGAGAGAGCAGTACTTC,CASSRLSRQGTSREQYF
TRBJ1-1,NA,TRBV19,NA,TGTGCCAGTAGTATGGGGGGGCGCACTGAAGCTTTCTTT,CASSMGGRTEAFF
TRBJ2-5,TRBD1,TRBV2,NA,TGTGCCAGCAGACGCGGGGGGGACAGGGGGCCGGACTTC,CASRRGGDRGPDF
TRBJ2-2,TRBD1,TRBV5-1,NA,TGCGCCAGCAGCTCCGGGACAGCAAACACCGGGGAGCTGTTTTTT,CASSSGTANTGELFF
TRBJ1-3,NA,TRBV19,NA,TGTGCCAGTAGTCATTCGCTTCGGCTGGGTGAGGATGGAAACACCATATATTTT,CASSHSLRLGEDGNTIYF
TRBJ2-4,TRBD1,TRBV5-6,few,TGTGCCAGCAGCTCGGACAGGGGAATACGGAACATTCAGTACTTC,CASSSDRGIRNIQYF
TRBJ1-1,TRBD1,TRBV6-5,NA,TGTGCCAGCAGTACACGGACAGGGGGAAGGACTGAAGCTTTCTTT,CASSTRTGGRTEAFF
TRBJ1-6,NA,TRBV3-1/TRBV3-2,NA,TGTGCCAGCAGCCAAGAGCCGGGATCCAATTCACCCCTCCACTTT,CASSQEPGSNSPLHF
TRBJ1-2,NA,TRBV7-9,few,TGTGCCACCGGCGCGGTTAACTATGGCTACACCTTC,CATGAVNYGYTF
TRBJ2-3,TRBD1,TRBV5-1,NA,TGCGCCAGCAGCCGGGACAGGGGAACAGATACGCAGTATTTT,CASSRDRGTDTQYF
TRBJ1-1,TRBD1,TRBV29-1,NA,TGCAGCGCCCCCGGACAGGGCATGAACACTGAAGCTTTCTTT,CSAPGQGMNTEAFF
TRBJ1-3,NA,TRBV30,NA,TGTGCCTTCCTGAGCTCTGGAAACACCATATATTTT,CAFLSSGNTIYF
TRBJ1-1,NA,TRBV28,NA,TGTGCCAGCAGTTTAACGACAACTGAAGCTTTCTTT,CASSLTTTEAFF
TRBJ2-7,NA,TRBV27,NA,TGTGCCAGCAGTTTATCGATGGCGGGTTCCTACGAGCAGTACTTC,CASSLSMAGSYEQYF
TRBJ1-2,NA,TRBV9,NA,TGTGCCAGCAGTACTTCAGGGCTATTTGGCTACACCTTC,CASSTSGLFGYTF